This passage covers 8 T cell receptor beta chains from one sample sequenced in a study of T cell responses to AZD1222 COVID-19 vaccine. The repertoire was sequenced with immunoSEQ multiplex PCR; TCRdb's copy has only in-frame clones and lacks some. The sample lists more than 100,000 clones, 75% to 90% occurring once. The sample consisted of peripheral blood, taken on day 0 of AZD1222 vaccination. Receptors originate from an adult in good health.

This chain joins TRBV5-6 and TRBJ2-7, with 8 bases matching TRBD1. The germline CDR1 and CDR2 sequences are SGHDT and YYEEEE. V shed 4 bases, J shed 6 bases, and the junction held 12 bases outside the gene matches. This CDR3 region has 15 residues. CDR3 region: CASSLGTGWAGEQYF. The CDR3 nucleotides read TGTGCCAGCAGCCTAGGGACAGGTTGGGCCGGCGAGCAGTACTTC.

The rearrangement uses TRBV11-2 and TRBJ2-7; 10 bases agree with TRBD1. The CDR3 consists of 17 residues. Trimming at V came to 5 bases and at J to 4 bases, leaving 14 bases not matched to a gene. The V gene's germline CDR1 is SGHAT and CDR2 FQNNGV. The CDR3 region has the DNA TGTGCCAGCAGCCGAACCAAACCAAGGGGACAGGGGTACGAGCAGTACTTC. It encodes CASSRTKPRGQGYEQYF. The full variable domain, with the rest looked up from reference TRBV11-2 and TRBJ2-7, is EAGVAQSPRYKIIEKRQSVAFWCNPISGHATLYWYQQILGQGPKLLIQFQNNGVVDDSQLPKDRFSAERLKGVDSTLKIQPAKLEDSAVYLCASSRTKPRGQGYEQYFGPGTRLTVT.

The chain carries TRBV27 and TRBJ2-2; 9 bases are shared with TRBD2. Trimming took 8 bases from V and 0 from J; bases not matched to a gene: 10. Germline V CDR1 and CDR2: MNHEY, SMNVEV (reference sequence). The CDR3 contains 17 residues. Written as DNA, the CDR3 is TGTGCCAGCTCAGAACCGTCTAGCGGGACGAACACCGGGGAGCTGTTTTTT. It codes for CASSEPSSGTNTGELFF.

This clone was counted a single time. The chain links TRBV6-2 or TRBV6-3 to TRBJ1-2; TRBD1 matches at 7 bases. The ends lost 4 bases at V and 5 bases at J; junction bases unmatched: 7. Germline values: CDR1 MNHEY, CDR2 SVGEGT. There are 14 residues in the CDR3. The CDR3 is CASSSYGTDYGYTF. In DNA form, the CDR3 reads TGTGCCAGCAGTTCCTATGGGACAGATTATGGCTACACCTTC.

This chain uses TRBV9 with TRBJ2-5; D possibly uses TRBD1 or TRBD2 (5 bases each). From germline, CDR1 is SGDLS and CDR2 YYNGEE. The CDR3 runs 14 residues. The ends were cut back, 0 bases at V and 0 bases at J, with 6 bases in the middle. The CDR3 is CASSVGGNQETQYF. The CDR3, as DNA: TGTGCCAGCAGCGTAGGGGGGAACCAAGAGACCCAGTACTTC.

The chain couples TRBV2 to TRBJ1-2; TRBD1 is a possible D gene (5 bases). The V gene lost 6 bases and the J gene lost 0 bases, with 8 bases spanning the gap. The V gene's germline CDR1 is SNHLY and CDR2 FYNNEI. CDR3 size: 13 residues. CDR3 loop: CASRGDSNYGYTF. In DNA, the CDR3 is TGTGCCAGCAGGGGGGATTCTAACTATGGCTACACCTTC.

The genes are TRBV6-6 and TRBJ2-1; 10 bases match TRBD1. The CDR3 has 17 residues. After removal of 5 bases from V and 2 bases from J, the junction contained 9 bases not matched to a gene. CDR1 MNHNY and CDR2 SVGAGI come from the germline V gene (reference sequence). The CDR3 loop reads CASSPRDRGFAYNEQFF. The CDR3 coding sequence is TGTGCCAGCAGTCCCCGGGACAGGGGTTTTGCCTACAATGAGCAGTTCTTC.

This clone showed up just a few times. Within the sample, other DNA sequences also encode this same CDR3. The genes are TRBV9 and TRBJ1-2, with D possibly matching TRBD1 (5 bases). This CDR3 spans 14 amino acids. Germline CDR1 and CDR2: SGDLS and YYNGEE. V lost 2 bases and J lost 3, with 11 bases in between. The CDR3 here is CASSVSGGDYGYTF. The CDR3 DNA is TGTGCCAGCAGCGTGTCCGGGGGGGACTATGGCTACACCTTC.